This is a list of T cell receptor beta chains from one sample in a study of STAT5B mutations in CD4+ large granular lymphocyte leukemia. Sequencing was performed with immunoSEQ multiplex PCR; in TCRdb, only in-frame clones are kept and a portion is missing. The sample yields about 6,300 clones, around 74% seen once. The sample taken for sequencing was PBMCs. The receptors were gathered from a woman aged 70-85 years with CD4+ T-cell large granular lymphocyte leukemia. Each CDR3 is given with its conserved first and last residue. A D gene is named only where the DNA matches it firmly. For some rows the clone size is stated as once, few or many, or as a class when expanded; others skip it.

j_gene: TRBJ1-2; d_gene: -; v_gene: TRBV5-5; abundance: -; CDR3nt: TGTGCCAGCAGCTTGGCCTGGGAAACTAACTATGGCTACACCTTC; CDR3aa: CASSLAWETNYGYTF
j_gene: TRBJ2-7; d_gene: -; v_gene: TRBV27; abundance: -; CDR3nt: TGTGCCAGCCGCCAAAAGGGGGGGCTTTACTACGAGCAGTACTTC; CDR3aa: CASRQKGGLYYEQYF
j_gene: TRBJ1-6; d_gene: TRBD1; v_gene: TRBV11-2; abundance: -; CDR3nt: TGTGCCAGCAGCGTGACAGGGGAGTCCTATAATTCACCCCTCCACTTT; CDR3aa: CASSVTGESYNSPLHF
j_gene: TRBJ2-4; d_gene: TRBD1; v_gene: TRBV7-3; abundance: -; CDR3nt: TGTGCCAGCAGCTTGAGACAGGGAGCCAAAAACATTCAGTACTTC; CDR3aa: CASSLRQGAKNIQYF
j_gene: TRBJ1-5; d_gene: -; v_gene: TRBV30; abundance: -; CDR3nt: TGTGCCTGGAGTGCTGGAGGGGTGGGCAATCAGCCCCAGCATTTT; CDR3aa: CAWSAGGVGNQPQHF
j_gene: TRBJ2-7; d_gene: -; v_gene: TRBV11-2; abundance: -; CDR3nt: TGTGCCAGCAGCTTACAGAGGACAGCGAGGACCTACGAGCAGTACTTC; CDR3aa: CASSLQRTARTYEQYF
j_gene: TRBJ2-7; d_gene: TRBD2; v_gene: TRBV4-1; abundance: -; CDR3nt: TGCGCCAGCAGCCAAGGGCTAGCGGGGCCCTACGAGCAGTACTTC; CDR3aa: CASSQGLAGPYEQYF
j_gene: TRBJ2-6; d_gene: TRBD2; v_gene: TRBV19; abundance: few; CDR3nt: TGTGCCAGTCGGGGGGCTGGGGCCAACGTCCTGACTTTC; CDR3aa: CASRGAGANVLTF
j_gene: TRBJ1-2; d_gene: TRBD1; v_gene: TRBV28; abundance: once; CDR3nt: TGTGCCAGCAGTTTGGGGGGGACAGGCGGGGTTGTTAACTATGGCTACACCTTC; CDR3aa: CASSLGGTGGVVNYGYTF
j_gene: TRBJ2-1; d_gene: TRBD1; v_gene: TRBV9; abundance: once; CDR3nt: TGTGCCAGCAGCAGTACCGGGACAGGGGGCATGGATGAGCAGTTCTTC; CDR3aa: CASSSTGTGGMDEQFF
j_gene: TRBJ1-5; d_gene: TRBD1; v_gene: TRBV9; abundance: -; CDR3nt: TGTGCCAGCAGCGACAGGGGCCTAAGCAATCAGCCCCAGCATTTT; CDR3aa: CASSDRGLSNQPQHF
j_gene: TRBJ2-1; d_gene: -; v_gene: TRBV29-1; abundance: -; CDR3nt: TGCAGCGTTGGTGGGGGGAATGAGCAGTTCTTC; CDR3aa: CSVGGGNEQFF
j_gene: TRBJ1-2; d_gene: -; v_gene: TRBV6-1; abundance: -; CDR3nt: TGTGCCAGCAGTGAGGATGACAGTTACTATGGCTACACCTTC; CDR3aa: CASSEDDSYYGYTF
j_gene: TRBJ2-3; d_gene: TRBD1; v_gene: TRBV6-4; abundance: -; CDR3nt: TGTGCCAGCAGCTTACAGGGGGAGGCAGATACGCAGTATTTT; CDR3aa: CASSLQGEADTQYF
j_gene: TRBJ1-1; d_gene: -; v_gene: TRBV27; abundance: -; CDR3nt: TGTGCCAGCAGTTTAGGGGTTACCACTGAAGCTTTCTTT; CDR3aa: CASSLGVTTEAFF
j_gene: TRBJ2-3; d_gene: -; v_gene: TRBV5-7; abundance: -; CDR3nt: TGTGCCAGCAGCCCTAAGAGGGGGGTGTTGCGTGGGGATACGCAGTATTTT; CDR3aa: CASSPKRGVLRGDTQYF
j_gene: TRBJ1-5; d_gene: -; v_gene: TRBV27; abundance: -; CDR3nt: TGTGCCAGCAGTTTATTGCAGGGAGAGCCCCAGCATTTT; CDR3aa: CASSLLQGEPQHF
j_gene: TRBJ1-6; d_gene: TRBD1; v_gene: TRBV10-3; abundance: -; CDR3nt: TGTGCCATCAGGGGGGACAGGGCTTCACCCCTCCACTTT; CDR3aa: CAIRGDRASPLHF
j_gene: TRBJ2-1; d_gene: TRBD2; v_gene: TRBV5-4; abundance: -; CDR3nt: TGTGCCAGCAGCTCCCGGAGGACTAGCGGGGGGGCAAGAAATGAGCAGTTCTTC; CDR3aa: CASSSRRTSGGARNEQFF
j_gene: TRBJ2-2; d_gene: TRBD2; v_gene: TRBV5-1; abundance: once; CDR3nt: TGCGCCAGCAGCTTCGGGACGGGGGGAACCGGGGAGCTGTTTTTT; CDR3aa: CASSFGTGGTGELFF
j_gene: TRBJ2-2; d_gene: TRBD2; v_gene: TRBV4-2; abundance: few; CDR3nt: TGTGCCAGCAGCCAAGAACTGGGACTAGCGGGAACCGGGGAGCTGTTTTTT; CDR3aa: CASSQELGLAGTGELFF
j_gene: TRBJ1-3; d_gene: -; v_gene: TRBV4-1; abundance: -; CDR3nt: TGCGCCAGCAGCCAAGGGAGGGAACCTGGAAACACCATATATTTT; CDR3aa: CASSQGREPGNTIYF
j_gene: TRBJ2-3; d_gene: TRBD2; v_gene: TRBV11-3; abundance: once; CDR3nt: TGTGCCAGCAGCCCACGGACTAGCGGGAGCACAGATACGCAGTATTTT; CDR3aa: CASSPRTSGSTDTQYF
j_gene: TRBJ1-5; d_gene: -; v_gene: TRBV19; abundance: few; CDR3nt: TGTGCCAGTAGTATGGGTCAGGGCTATAGCAATCAGCCCCAGCATTTT; CDR3aa: CASSMGQGYSNQPQHF
j_gene: TRBJ2-5; d_gene: -; v_gene: TRBV5-5; abundance: -; CDR3nt: TGTGCCAGCAGCTCGAACAGGGTTGGGGAGACCCAGTACTTC; CDR3aa: CASSSNRVGETQYF
j_gene: TRBJ1-4; d_gene: -; v_gene: TRBV18; abundance: -; CDR3nt: TGTGCCAGCTCACCAGAGAGAACTAATGAAAAACTGTTTTTT; CDR3aa: CASSPERTNEKLFF
j_gene: TRBJ1-1; d_gene: TRBD1; v_gene: TRBV4-1; abundance: few; CDR3nt: TGCGCCAGCAGCCCCCAGGGGGAGGGCACTGAAGCTTTCTTT; CDR3aa: CASSPQGEGTEAFF
j_gene: TRBJ1-2; d_gene: -; v_gene: TRBV18; abundance: -; CDR3nt: TGTGCCAGCTCATCTCAGGACTATGGCTACACCTTC; CDR3aa: CASSSQDYGYTF
j_gene: TRBJ1-2; d_gene: -; v_gene: TRBV7-2; abundance: once; CDR3nt: TGTGCCAGCAGCTCCGACTATGGCTACACCTTC; CDR3aa: CASSSDYGYTF
j_gene: TRBJ1-3; d_gene: -; v_gene: TRBV9; abundance: once; CDR3nt: TGTGCCAGCAGCCCATCCGGCGGCTCTGGAAACACCATATATTTT; CDR3aa: CASSPSGGSGNTIYF
j_gene: TRBJ2-7; d_gene: TRBD1; v_gene: TRBV5-3; abundance: once; CDR3nt: TGTGCCAGAAGCACCCGGGACAGGGGGTACGAGCAGTACTTC; CDR3aa: CARSTRDRGYEQYF
j_gene: TRBJ2-5; d_gene: -; v_gene: TRBV11-2; abundance: -; CDR3nt: TGTGCCAGCAGCTCCGCCGGGACAACCCCAGGGACCCAGTACTTC; CDR3aa: CASSSAGTTPGTQYF
j_gene: TRBJ2-3; d_gene: TRBD1; v_gene: TRBV2; abundance: -; CDR3nt: TGTGCCAGCAGTCGACAGGGATTGAGGACAGATACGCAGTATTTT; CDR3aa: CASSRQGLRTDTQYF
j_gene: TRBJ1-2; d_gene: -; v_gene: TRBV13; abundance: few; CDR3nt: TGTGCCAGCAGCTTTCAGGGATTCTCAAATGGCTACACCTTC; CDR3aa: CASSFQGFSNGYTF
j_gene: TRBJ1-1; d_gene: -; v_gene: TRBV2; abundance: few; CDR3nt: TGTGCCAGCAGTGAACTGCGGATGAACACTGAAGCTTTCTTT; CDR3aa: CASSELRMNTEAFF
j_gene: TRBJ2-2; d_gene: TRBD2; v_gene: TRBV13; abundance: -; CDR3nt: TGTGCCAGCAGCTTAGAAGCGGGGGTTAACACCGGGGAGCTGTTTTTT; CDR3aa: CASSLEAGVNTGELFF
j_gene: TRBJ1-1; d_gene: -; v_gene: TRBV11-2; abundance: -; CDR3nt: TGTGCCAGCAGCTCAACGGTTTCGCGCACTGAAGCTTTCTTT; CDR3aa: CASSSTVSRTEAFF
j_gene: TRBJ2-5; d_gene: -; v_gene: TRBV5-6; abundance: -; CDR3nt: TGTGCCAGCAGCCTCGCGATGCAAGAGACCCAGTACTTC; CDR3aa: CASSLAMQETQYF
j_gene: TRBJ2-7; d_gene: -; v_gene: TRBV15; abundance: -; CDR3nt: TGTGCCACCAGCAGAGACCCCCGAACAGGCGAGCAGTACTTC; CDR3aa: CATSRDPRTGEQYF
j_gene: TRBJ2-3; d_gene: -; v_gene: TRBV20-1; abundance: few; CDR3nt: TGCAGTGCTAGTACGGGAGATACGCAGTATTTT; CDR3aa: CSASTGDTQYF